The 18 T cell receptor beta chains below come from one sample, sequenced in a study of cytomegalovirus exposure and HLA in healthy donors. PCR involved 60 Vbeta and 13 Jbeta primers. Repertoires were generated with immunoSEQ multiplex PCR, while TCRdb's copy carries only in-frame clones and drops some. In the table there are tens of thousands of clones, more than 55% of which are singletons. The sequenced sample consisted of PBMCs. The receptors were gathered from a boy younger than 18 in good health and CMV-seropositive.

The genes are TRBV7-9 and TRBJ2-5; tentatively, D is TRBD1 (6 bases). From germline, CDR1 is SEHNR and CDR2 FQNEAQ (reference sequence). Trimming removed 6 bases from V and 7 bases from J, with 24 bases in between. The CDR3 contains 16 residues. CDR3 loop: CASSPSGALVVRTQYF. Written as DNA, the CDR3 is TGTGCCAGCAGTCCATCAGGGGCGCTTGTGGTGCGGACCCAGTACTTC.

The rearrangement joins TRBV2 to TRBJ1-2; 7 bases fit TRBD1. V shed 6 bases, J shed 2 bases, and the junction held 6 bases outside the gene matches. The germline CDR1 and CDR2 sequences are SNHLY and FYNNEI. This CDR3 has 14 amino acids. The CDR3 DNA follows: TGTGCCAGCAGCGTAATGGACAGGAACTATGGCTACACCTTC. Protein sequence: CASSVMDRNYGYTF.

This clone has more than one count but fewer than ten. This chain joins TRBV19 and TRBJ1-1; 8 bases align to TRBD1. Germline loops: CDR1 LNHDA, CDR2 SQIVND (reference sequence). The CDR3 has 17 amino acids. After removal of 5 bases from V and 0 bases from J, the junction contained 11 bases not matched to a gene. The CDR3 DNA follows: TGTGCCAGTAGTGACATGCCGGGACAGGACATGAACACTGAAGCTTTCTTT. Protein: CASSDMPGQDMNTEAFF.

In its sample, this clone was seen a few times. The chain links TRBV28 to TRBJ1-6; a possible D gene is TRBD1 (6 bases). Germline loops: CDR1 MDHEN, CDR2 SYDVKM. This CDR3 is 15 amino acids long. V lost 1 base, J lost 9 bases, and 13 bases lay in between. The CDR3 reads CASSLYPGEGSPLHF. The CDR3 nucleotides read TGTGCCAGCAGTTTATATCCAGGGGAGGGTTCACCCCTCCACTTT.

This clone has only a few counts. The gene calls are TRBV7-6 and TRBJ2-1, with a weak D call TRBD2 (6 bases). The CDR3 is made up of 15 amino acids. V lost 4 bases and J 2 bases, leaving 12 bases between the germline ends. Germline CDR1 is SGHVS and CDR2 is FNYEAQ. DNA of the CDR3: TGTGCCAGCAGCTCCGGGACTGGACCCTACAATGAGCAGTTCTTC. Residues: CASSSGTGPYNEQFF.

This clone was seen only a few times. In DNA form, the CDR3 reads TGTGCCAGCAGCTCTCCGGGCGGGGTGAATCAGCCCCAGCATTTT. Its translation: CASSSPGGVNQPQHF. The chain carries TRBV7-8 and TRBJ1-5, with D hard to call. Trimming removed 4 bases from V and 4 bases from J, with 14 bases in between. The CDR3 consists of 15 residues. Germline V CDR1 and CDR2: SGHVS, FQNEAQ. Filled out from reference TRBV7-8 and TRBJ1-5, the complete variable domain reads GAGVSQSPRYKVAKRGQDVALRCDPISGHVSLFWYQQALGQGPEFLTYFQNEAQLDKSGLPSDRFFAERPEGSVSTLKIQRTQQEDSAVYLCASSSPGGVNQPQHFGDGTRLSIL.

This clone was recorded a few times. V is TRBV30 and J is TRBJ2-2; TRBD2 might be the D (5 bases). The CDR3 length is 15 residues. Trimming stripped 4 bases from V and 7 bases from J, with 19 bases between. Germline values: CDR1 GTSNPN, CDR2 SVGIG (reference sequence). In DNA, the CDR3 is TGTGCCTGGAATCGTCGGGGATACCGGGACGGGGAGCTGTTTTTT. Translating gives CAWNRRGYRDGELFF. Supplemented by reference TRBV30 and TRBJ2-2, the full variable domain reads SQTIHQWPATLVQPVGSPLSLECTVEGTSNPNLYWYRQAAGRGLQLLFYSVGIGQISSEVPQNLSASRPQDRQFILSSKKLLLSDSGFYLCAWNRRGYRDGELFFGEGSRLTVL.

This chain links TRBV9 with TRBJ2-7, with D possibly being TRBD2 (6 bases). The CDR3 consists of 14 residues. The germline V gene has CDR1 SGDLS and CDR2 YYNGEE. Trimming stripped 4 bases from V and 6 bases from J, with 17 bases between. CDR3: CASSPLSRGGEQYF. DNA for the CDR3: TGTGCCAGCAGCCCATTGTCGAGGGGAGGCGAGCAGTACTTC.

This clone turned up a few times. This chain joins TRBV30 and TRBJ1-1, with unresolved D. CDR1 and CDR2 from the germline V gene are GTSNPN and SVGIG (reference sequence). This CDR3 is built from 13 residues. Trimming shortened V by 0 bases and J by 6 bases, and 11 bases separated the two germline ends. The DNA of the CDR3 is TGTGCCTGGAGTGTTCTGGGTGACTCTGAAGCTTTCTTT. Amino acid sequence: CAWSVLGDSEAFF.

The chain has TRBV2 and TRBJ1-5; tentatively, D is TRBD1 (6 bases). V was shortened by 2 bases and J by 4 bases, with 12 bases between the two germline ends. Germline CDR1 is SNHLY and CDR2 is FYNNEI. The CDR3 totals 15 residues. The DNA for the CDR3 is TGTGCCAGCAGTGAAAGGGGGGGCCTAAATCAGCCCCAGCATTTT. This sequence encodes CASSERGGLNQPQHF.

This chain uses TRBV9 with TRBJ2-7, with 12 bases aligning to TRBD2. V lost 4 bases and J lost 3; bases outside the gene matches: 5. Germline lookup yields CDR1 SGDLS and CDR2 YYNGEE. The CDR3 has 15 residues. The CDR3: CASSPTSGRLYEQYF. The CDR3 DNA sequence: TGTGCCAGCAGCCCCACTAGCGGGAGGCTCTACGAGCAGTACTTC. Together with reference TRBV9 and TRBJ2-7, the CDR3 gives the full variable domain: DSGVTQTPKHLITATGQRVTLRCSPRSGDLSVYWYQQSLDQGLQFLIQYYNGEERAKGNILERFSAQQFPDLHSELNLSSLELGDSALYFCASSPTSGRLYEQYFGPGTRLTVT.

This chain connects TRBV4-2 to TRBJ2-5; 9 positions match TRBD2. The DNA matches TRBJ2-7 better at its end, which makes the J call doubtful. This CDR3 spans 17 amino acids. Looked up from germline, CDR1 is LGHNA and CDR2 is YNFKEQ. The CDR3 DNA follows: TGTGCCAGCAGCCCTCAATCGATAGCGGGAGTCTTTGGCGAGCAGTACTTC. Its protein is CASSPQSIAGVFGEQYF.

The chain has TRBV7-9 and TRBJ1-1; maybe TRBD1 (6 bases). V was clipped by 4 bases and J by 6 bases, with 15 bases between them. The germline V gene has CDR1 SEHNR and CDR2 FQNEAQ (reference sequence). This CDR3 contains 14 residues. The CDR3 DNA reads as TGTGCCAGCAGCTCCTTGAGACAGGTCCCTGAAGCTTTCTTT. Its protein product is CASSSLRQVPEAFF.

This clone was detected once. Here the CDR3 reads CASSQEQGGYTIYF. The CDR3 DNA is TGCGCCAGCAGCCAAGAACAGGGGGGGTACACCATATATTTT. The J gene is TRBJ1-3, the V gene TRBV4-1, with TRBD1 matching over 8 bases. This CDR3 is 14 amino acids long. J was trimmed by 8 bases and V by 0 bases; bases with no gene match: 3. Germline CDR1 reads MGHRA; CDR2 reads YSYEKL.

The V and J genes are TRBV6-5 and TRBJ2-3, with 9 bases lining up with TRBD2. The CDR3 totals 15 residues. Per the germline V gene, CDR1 is MNHEY and CDR2 is SVGAGI. The junction had 6 bases not matched to a gene; V was cut back by 6 bases and J by 2 bases. The CDR3 reads CASRAGGSDTDTQYF. CDR3 in DNA: TGTGCCAGCAGGGCGGGAGGGTCAGACACAGATACGCAGTATTTT.

This clone was seen only a few times. The chain joins TRBV6-1 to TRBJ1-1, with D unresolved. Germline values: CDR1 MNHNS, CDR2 SASEGT. This CDR3 has 17 residues. V lost 2 bases, J lost 0 bases, and 16 bases lay in between. The CDR3 region is CASSEWGTGGMNTEAFF. DNA of the CDR3: TGTGCCAGCAGTGAATGGGGTACTGGCGGGATGAACACTGAAGCTTTCTTT.

The rearrangement uses TRBV13 and TRBJ2-7; TRBD1 agrees at 9 bases. The CDR3 runs to 14 residues. The junction had 4 bases not matched to a gene; V was cut back by 5 bases and J by 2 bases. Germline CDR1 reads PRHDT; CDR2 reads FYEKMQ (reference sequence). This CDR3 is CASSLGQGAYEQYF. For the CDR3, the DNA is TGTGCCAGCAGCCTGGGACAGGGAGCCTACGAGCAGTACTTC.

V and J are TRBV30 and TRBJ2-2; 9 nucleotides line up with TRBD1. V gave up 1 base and J gave up 4 bases; unmatched junction bases: 10. Per germline, CDR1 GTSNPN and CDR2 SVGIG (reference sequence). The CDR3 covers 17 residues. CDR3 loop: CAWSGDRALVGTGELFF. The CDR3 region has the DNA TGTGCCTGGAGTGGGGACAGGGCGTTAGTGGGCACCGGGGAGCTGTTTTTT.